This T cell receptor (beta chain) came from a study of blood T cell repertoires in COVID-19. Study in general: The United States, Italy and Spain supplied acute and convalescent COVID-19 samples. PBMCs, B-cell-depleted T cells, or T cells provided the cDNA or gDNA that made up the material.

Trimming cost V 0 bases and J 3 bases, with 2 bases left between them. This CDR3 has 12 residues. In the source study's methods: Cell counts per sample came from amplifying reference gene primers. Measured with immunoSEQ multiplex PCR; TCRdb has only the in-frame clones, and not every one. The V and J calls and clone size are taken from that table; D and trimming were inferred from the DNA. Among about 120,000 clones listed, around four fifths were seen once. The receptor's source is a human donor in a cohort sampled during active COVID-19. This chain joins TRBV12-3 or TRBV12-4 and TRBJ2-5; no clear D. Sequenced input: peripheral blood. The CDR3 loop reads CASSLAEETQYF. The CDR3 nucleotides read TGTGCCAGCAGTTTAGCCGAAGAGACCCAGTACTTC.